Listed below are T cell receptor beta chains from one sample, sequenced in a study of post-analysis software for immune sequencing data. One entry per CDR3 protein results from TCRdb running MiXCR on the PCR reads. This sample has about 820,000 distinct CDR3 sequences; roughly 58% occur once, and the top ten carry 4.6%. Input material: blood. These receptors originate from a girl aged 5 to 17 with multiple sclerosis. Each CDR3 is given with its conserved first and last residue. D genes are given only for firm matches. The size field is filled for only some rows; it gives once, few, many or a size class.

J | size | V | D | length | CDR3 | DNA
TRBJ2-3 | NA | TRBV20-1 | NA | 15 | CSARVPGTVTDTQYF | TGCAGTGCTAGAGTGCCCGGGACGGTCACAGATACGCAGTATTTT
TRBJ2-7 | few | TRBV14 | TRBD1 | 14 | CASSYGTGRYEQYF | TGTGCCAGCAGCTACGGGACAGGGAGGTACGAGCAGTACTTC
TRBJ2-1 | NA | TRBV15 | NA | 14 | CATSRGDSYNEQFF | TGTGCCACCAGTAGAGGGGACTCCTACAATGAGCAGTTCTTC
TRBJ1-2 | NA | TRBV5-6 | NA | 13 | CASSPVDGYGYTF | TGTGCCAGCAGTCCCGTAGACGGCTATGGCTACACCTTC
TRBJ1-1 | NA | TRBV18 | TRBD1 | 15 | CASSPPTGAGTEAFF | TGTGCCAGCTCACCACCAACAGGGGCGGGCACTGAAGCTTTCTTT
TRBJ2-1 | NA | TRBV12-3/TRBV12-4 | NA | 12 | CASSLSRGEQFF | TGTGCCAGCAGTTTAAGTCGTGGTGAGCAGTTCTTC
TRBJ2-4 | NA | TRBV20-1 | NA | 15 | CSARDPGAPKNIQYF | TGCAGTGCTAGAGACCCAGGGGCGCCCAAAAACATTCAGTACTTC
TRBJ2-3 | NA | TRBV5-1 | TRBD1 | 16 | CASSLGRTGREDTQYF | TGCGCCAGCAGCCTGGGACGGACAGGAAGGGAAGATACGCAGTATTTT
TRBJ2-7 | NA | TRBV5-1 | NA | 14 | CASSLAIGSYEQYF | TGCGCCAGCAGCTTGGCTATCGGGTCCTACGAGCAGTACTTC
TRBJ2-6 | NA | TRBV3-1 | NA | 18 | CASSPQYKTLSGANVLTF | TGTGCCAGCAGCCCACAGTACAAGACTCTCTCTGGGGCCAACGTCCTGACTTTC
TRBJ2-5 | few | TRBV7-8 | NA | 13 | CASSLGARETQYF | TGTGCCAGCAGCTTAGGTGCTCGAGAGACCCAGTACTTC
TRBJ2-5 | few | TRBV20-1 | NA | 15 | CSARADGWYQETQYF | TGCAGTGCTAGAGCCGACGGTTGGTACCAAGAGACCCAGTACTTC
TRBJ2-7 | NA | TRBV5-1 | NA | 14 | CASSFPGDDYEQYF | TGCGCCAGCAGCTTCCCGGGGGACGACTACGAGCAGTACTTC
TRBJ2-5 | few | TRBV29-1 | NA | 12 | CSVRQASGEQYF | TGCAGCGTGCGACAGGCCTCGGGAGAGCAGTACTTC
TRBJ2-6 | NA | TRBV6-5 | NA | 18 | CASSYSEGRTSGADVLTF | TGTGCCAGCAGTTACTCGGAGGGGAGAACCTCTGGGGCCGACGTCCTGACTTTC